What follows are 26 T cell receptor beta chains derived from one specimen sequenced in a study of blood T cells in healthy people across ages (dated by TCRdb to between 2015 and 2017). Library preparation employed 5' RACE. The reads were generated on an Illumina HiSeq 2500. A second PCR of about 6 to 11 cycles was performed with a sample-barcoded 5' primer and a J-beta primer mix. TCRdb's own reprocessing of the public reads used fastp at Q25 and MiXCR and kept productive beta chains. Rows matching on CDR3 protein sequence are summarized as one entry with the most common DNA and genes. This sample lists 650,000 to 800,000 distinct CDR3 sequences; 40% to 65% were detected once. About 13% of the sample is taken by the ten largest. Source material: blood. All receptors derive from a woman aged 80 or over in good health.

This sequence joins TRBV29-1 and TRBJ2-5; no definite D call. V was pared by 7 bases and J by 1 base, with 4 bases between. CDR1 SQVTM and CDR2 ANQGSEA come from the germline V gene. The CDR3 has 10 residues. Written as DNA, the CDR3 is TGCAGCGGGGGCCAAGAGACCCAGTACTTC. This gives the protein CSGGQETQYF.

This rearrangement joins TRBV10-3 to TRBJ2-3, with D possibly matching TRBD2 (5 bases). The CDR3 extends over 13 amino acids. V was shortened by 2 bases and J by 2 bases, with 5 bases between the two germline ends. Germline assignment: CDR1 ENHRY and CDR2 SYGVKD. The CDR3 loop is CAISERDTDTQYF. The CDR3 DNA reads TGTGCCATCAGTGAGCGGGACACAGATACGCAGTATTTT.

This clonotype was observed a single time. A clone one base away is much larger, so this may be a read error. This chain connects TRBV12-3 or TRBV12-4 to TRBJ2-7; 9 bases align to TRBD2. The CDR3 totals 15 residues. J lost 0 bases, V lost 7 bases, and 7 bases had no gene match. This CDR3 reads CASNFLAGISYEQYF. The CDR3 region has the DNA TGTGCCAGCAATTTTCTAGCGGGAATCTCCTACGAGCAGTACTTC.

This clonotype was detected many times. The rearrangement joins TRBV5-1 to TRBJ2-7, with no clear D. Trimming left V 8 bases short and J 3 bases short, with 15 bases between. This CDR3 comprises 13 residues. The germline CDR1 and CDR2 sequences are SGHRS and YFSETQ. As DNA, the CDR3 is TGCGCCAGGGATACCTGCGTCAGCTACGAGCAGTACTTC. Translating it yields CARDTCVSYEQYF.

There are many counts of this clonotype. The chain has TRBV29-1 and TRBJ2-1; perhaps TRBD1 as D (5 bases). The CDR3 is 13 amino acids. V was cut by 2 bases and J by 7 bases, with 12 bases left in between. Germline V gene lookup returns CDR1 SQVTM and CDR2 ANQGSEA. The CDR3 is CSVERQGANEQFF. The CDR3 bases are TGCAGCGTTGAACGGCAGGGTGCGAATGAGCAGTTCTTC.

The table lists this clonotype with many counts. This chain links TRBV5-1 with TRBJ1-2; D unresolved. This CDR3 has 14 residues. CDR1 and CDR2 from the germline V gene are SGHRS and YFSETQ. Between the trimmed V and J ends, which lost 4 bases and 4 bases, there was a span of 14 bases. The DNA of the CDR3 is TGCGCCAGCAGCCCGACAAACATACCCTATGGCTACACCTTC. As protein: CASSPTNIPYGYTF.

The chain joins TRBV20-1 to TRBJ2-5, with 7 positions matching TRBD1. Germline CDR1 DFQATT, CDR2 SNEGSKA (reference sequence). After removal of 3 bases from V and 2 bases from J, the junction contained 3 bases not matched to a gene. This CDR3 has 13 residues. The CDR3 coding sequence is TGCAGTGCTAGCCGGGGACAGCAAGAGACCCAGTACTTC. Translation gives CSASRGQQETQYF.

This clonotype was counted ten times or more. The chain employs TRBV5-1 and TRBJ2-5; tentative D call: TRBD1 (6 bases). Germline V lookup: CDR1 SGHRS, CDR2 YFSETQ. V lost 7 bases, J lost 1 base, and 14 bases lay in between. This CDR3 region has 14 residues. CDR3 protein: CASGAQGFQETQYF. CDR3 in DNA: TGCGCCAGCGGCGCACAGGGATTCCAAGAGACCCAGTACTTC.

This clonotype was picked up a small number of times. The rearrangement links TRBV5-1 to TRBJ2-1, with 8 bases identical to TRBD2. Losses at the gene ends were 5 bases for V and 0 bases for J; bases not matched to a gene: 7. The CDR3 runs to 16 residues. CDR1 and CDR2 (germline): SGHRS, YFSETQ. The CDR3 DNA follows: TGCGCCAGCAGGCCAGTAGCGGGGATCTCCTACAATGAGCAGTTCTTC. Protein sequence: CASRPVAGISYNEQFF.

This clonotype has a single count. The chain recombines TRBV4-1 with TRBJ2-1; 9 bases line up with TRBD2. In germline, CDR1 is MGHRA, CDR2 YSYEKL. This CDR3 has 16 residues. With V trimmed by 1 base and J by 6 bases, 7 bases remained unmatched. The CDR3 sequence: CASSQVEAGGLNEQFF. The CDR3, as DNA: TGCGCCAGCAGCCAAGTCGAAGCGGGGGGCCTCAATGAGCAGTTCTTC.

The chain recombines TRBV18 with TRBJ2-1, with D hard to call. With 0 bases removed from V and 9 bases from J, the gap between germline ends came to 27 bases. Germline values: CDR1 KGHSH, CDR2 LQKENI. The CDR3 contains 19 residues. The CDR3 loop reads CASSPPMARLEKGRLEQFF. The CDR3 DNA sequence: TGTGCCAGCTCACCACCGATGGCTCGGTTGGAGAAAGGTCGGCTTGAGCAGTTCTTC.

This chain joins TRBV20-1 and TRBJ2-7; TRBD1 aligns across 9 bases. There are 14 residues in the CDR3. Germline V gives CDR1 DFQATT, CDR2 SNEGSKA (reference sequence). The V and J ends lost 3 bases and 2 bases, in that order; junction bases with no gene match: 5. The CDR3 coding sequence is TGCAGTGCTAGTGGGGACAGGGAGGCCTACGAGCAGTACTTC. Amino acids: CSASGDREAYEQYF.

Many counts were recorded for this clonotype. CDR3 in amino acids: CASSLFGGLLANYGYTF. In DNA, the CDR3 is TGTGCCAGCAGTTTATTCGGGGGCCTGTTAGCTAACTATGGCTACACCTTC. V is TRBV27 and J is TRBJ1-2; possibly TRBD1 for D (6 bases). The CDR3 is 17 residues long. V lost 1 base, J lost 0 bases, and 15 bases lay in between. Germline assignment: CDR1 MNHEY and CDR2 SMNVEV (reference sequence).

This clonotype was observed many times. The chain combines TRBV4-2 with TRBJ1-4; the D is unclear. CDR1 is LGHNA, CDR2 YNFKEQ, per germline. The CDR3 totals 10 residues. The CDR3 DNA is TGTAGGTGCCAGGCTGAAAAACTGTTTTTT. The encoded protein is CRCQAEKLFF.

On this clonotype: This clone may be a read error of a much larger clone one base away. This rearrangement joins TRBV10-2 to TRBJ2-1; 9 nucleotides match TRBD1. The CDR3 extends over 15 amino acids. V lost 8 bases to trimming and J lost 3 bases; unmatched junction nucleotides: 8. Germline CDR1 and CDR2: WSHSY and SAAADI. CDR3 DNA: TGCGCCAGCGGTGTACAGGACAGGGGCTACAATGAGCAGTTCTTC. Its protein product is CASGVQDRGYNEQFF.

This clonotype was seen ten or more times. J is TRBJ2-5 and V is TRBV29-1; possible D gene TRBD1, 6 bases. Germline loops: CDR1 SQVTM, CDR2 ANQGSEA. Deletions cut 7 bases from V and 1 base from J, with 19 bases between. The CDR3 contains 15 residues. As DNA, the CDR3 is TGCAGCGCTCGGACAGCACCTAGGGCCCAAGAGACCCAGTACTTC. Translating gives CSARTAPRAQETQYF.

This chain joins TRBV9 and TRBJ2-3; no definite D call. V lost 4 bases and J lost 2, with 14 bases in between. The CDR3 runs to 15 residues. Germline V gives CDR1 SGDLS, CDR2 YYNGEE. CDR3 sequence reads: CASSPLGSSTDTQYF. The CDR3 DNA is TGTGCCAGCAGCCCTCTGGGCTCGTCCACAGATACGCAGTATTTT. Full variable domain (outside the CDR3, taken from reference TRBV9 and TRBJ2-3): DSGVTQTPKHLITATGQRVTLRCSPRSGDLSVYWYQQSLDQGLQFLIQYYNGEERAKGNILERFSAQQFPDLHSELNLSSLELGDSALYFCASSPLGSSTDTQYFGPGTRLTVL.

This clonotype showed up just a few times. J is TRBJ2-1 and V is TRBV3-1; D may correspond to TRBD1 or TRBD2 (5 bases each). Trimming took off 0 bases at V and 9 bases at J, with 24 bases between the two ends. This CDR3 is 18 amino acids long. From germline, CDR1 is LGHDT and CDR2 YNNKEL (reference sequence). In DNA, the CDR3 is TGTGCCAGCAGCCAAGATCGGATCATCGGGACCGAAGGAGGTGAGCAGTTCTTC. Residues: CASSQDRIIGTEGGEQFF.

The chain uses TRBV10-3 and TRBJ2-7, with TRBD1 identical over 8 bases. Germline V gives CDR1 ENHRY, CDR2 SYGVKD. The length of the CDR3 is 13 residues. V shed 6 bases, J shed 7 bases, and the junction held 8 bases outside the gene matches. CDR3 bases: TGTGCCATCAGCCGGGACAGGTCGTGTGAGCAGTACTTC. It translates to CAISRDRSCEQYF.

This clonotype was seen many times. This chain links TRBV6-6 with TRBJ2-1; TRBD1 matches 7 bases. Germline V CDR1 and CDR2: MNHNY, SVGAGI (reference sequence). This CDR3 spans 13 amino acids. After removal of 2 bases from V and 8 bases from J, the junction contained 3 bases not matched to a gene. CDR3 residues: CASSYLDRHEQFF. The CDR3 DNA reads TGTGCCAGCAGTTACCTGGACAGGCATGAGCAGTTCTTC.

This chain joins TRBV29-1 and TRBJ1-2; D might be TRBD1 (5 bases). V shed 6 bases and J shed 8 bases, with 16 bases lying between them. From germline, CDR1 is SQVTM and CDR2 ANQGSEA. The CDR3 totals 12 residues. CDR3 amino acids: CSVAGDYWGYTF. The CDR3 coding sequence is TGCAGCGTCGCTGGGGACTACTGGGGCTACACCTTC. Based on the CDR3 plus reference TRBV29-1 and TRBJ1-2, the full variable domain is SAVISQKPSRDICQRGTSLTIQCQVDSQVTMMFWYRQQPGQSLTLIATANQGSEATYESGFVIDKFPISRPNLTFSTLTVSNMSPEDSSIYLCSVAGDYWGYTFGSGTRLTVV.

As concerns this clonotype: A junction boundary mismatches the germline segment, possibly from a read error. This chain links TRBV7-9 with TRBJ2-1, with D maybe TRBD1 (6 bases). The CDR3 runs 18 residues. Per the germline V gene, CDR1 is SEHNR and CDR2 is FQNEAQ (reference sequence). In DNA, the CDR3 is TGTGCCGGCAGAGAACCCACCTCCCGGGACAAGAATCGTAGTGAGCAGTTCTTC. As protein: CAGREPTSRDKNRSEQFF.

The chain employs TRBV6-6 and TRBJ1-2, with D uncertain. CDR1 and CDR2 (germline): MNHNY, SVGAGI (reference sequence). Trimming cost V 5 bases and J 7 bases, with 11 bases left between them. The CDR3 loop spans 12 amino acids. The CDR3 sequence is CASSSGGSGYTF. The CDR3 DNA reads TGTGCCAGCAGTAGTGGAGGATCTGGCTACACCTTC.

In this sample, this clonotype turned up many times. The chain has TRBV9 and TRBJ1-6; TRBD1 might be the D (6 bases). The V gene lost 3 bases and the J gene lost 4 bases, with 14 bases spanning the gap. The length of the CDR3 is 16 residues. The germline gives CDR1 SGDLS, CDR2 YYNGEE. CDR3 residues: CASSAMTGPYNSPLHF. As DNA, the CDR3 is TGTGCCAGCAGCGCAATGACAGGACCTTATAATTCACCCCTCCACTTT. Based on the CDR3 plus reference TRBV9 and TRBJ1-6, the full variable domain is DSGVTQTPKHLITATGQRVTLRCSPRSGDLSVYWYQQSLDQGLQFLIQYYNGEERAKGNILERFSAQQFPDLHSELNLSSLELGDSALYFCASSAMTGPYNSPLHFGNGTRLTVT.

The chain carries TRBV7-2 and TRBJ2-1; 16 bases agree with TRBD2. The junction had 6 bases not matched to a gene; V was cut back by 6 bases and J by 7 bases. Germline CDR1 and CDR2: SGHTA and FQGNSA. The CDR3 runs 16 residues. CDR3 protein: CASSKPGLAGGNEQFF. CDR3 nucleotides: TGTGCCAGCAGTAAACCGGGACTAGCGGGGGGGAATGAGCAGTTCTTC.

This chain joins TRBV3-1 and TRBJ2-7; no clear D. The V gene's germline CDR1 is LGHDT and CDR2 YNNKEL (reference sequence). The CDR3 is 15 amino acids. V was clipped by 1 base and J by 6 bases, with 16 bases between them. CDR3 amino acids: CASSQAGGDLGEQYF. The CDR3 region has the DNA TGTGCCAGCAGCCAAGCGGGCGGAGATTTGGGCGAGCAGTACTTC.